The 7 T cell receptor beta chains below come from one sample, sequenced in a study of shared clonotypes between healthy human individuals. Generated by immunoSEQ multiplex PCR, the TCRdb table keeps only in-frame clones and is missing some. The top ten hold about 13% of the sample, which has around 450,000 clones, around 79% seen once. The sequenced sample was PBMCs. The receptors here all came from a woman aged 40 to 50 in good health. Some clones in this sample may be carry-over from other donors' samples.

CDR3 sequence (DNA): TGTGCCAGCATAGGGACGGCAAAAGAGACCCAGTACTTC. Translating gives CASIGTAKETQYF. The chain combines TRBV7-8 with TRBJ2-5, with D perhaps TRBD1 or TRBD2 (5 bases each). The CDR3 contains 13 residues. V lost 7 bases and J 3 bases, leaving 12 bases between the germline ends. Per the germline V gene, CDR1 is SGHVS and CDR2 is FQNEAQ. The complete variable domain, with remaining parts taken from reference TRBV7-8 and TRBJ2-5, reads GAGVSQSPRYKVAKRGQDVALRCDPISGHVSLFWYQQALGQGPEFLTYFQNEAQLDKSGLPSDRFFAERPEGSVSTLKIQRTQQEDSAVYLCASIGTAKETQYFGPGTRLLVL.

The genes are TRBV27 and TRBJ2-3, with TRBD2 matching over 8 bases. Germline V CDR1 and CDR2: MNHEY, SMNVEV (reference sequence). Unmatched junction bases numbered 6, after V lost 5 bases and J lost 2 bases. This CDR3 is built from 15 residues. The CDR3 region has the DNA TGTGCCAGCAGTCTTCAACTAGCGGACACAGATACGCAGTATTTT. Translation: CASSLQLADTDTQYF.

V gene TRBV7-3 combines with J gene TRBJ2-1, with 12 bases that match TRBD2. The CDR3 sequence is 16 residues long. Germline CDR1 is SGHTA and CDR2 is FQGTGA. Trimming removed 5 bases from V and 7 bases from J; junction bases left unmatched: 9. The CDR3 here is CASSRAGTSGRNEQFF. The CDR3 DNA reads TGTGCCAGCAGCCGGGCCGGGACTAGCGGGCGGAATGAGCAGTTCTTC.

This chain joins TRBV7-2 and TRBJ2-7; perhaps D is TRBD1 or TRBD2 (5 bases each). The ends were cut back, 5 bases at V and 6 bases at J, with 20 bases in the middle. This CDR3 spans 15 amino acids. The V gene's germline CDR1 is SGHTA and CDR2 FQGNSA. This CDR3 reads CASSPQRAGFSEQYF. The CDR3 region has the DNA TGTGCCAGCAGCCCCCAGAGGGCAGGGTTTTCCGAGCAGTACTTC.

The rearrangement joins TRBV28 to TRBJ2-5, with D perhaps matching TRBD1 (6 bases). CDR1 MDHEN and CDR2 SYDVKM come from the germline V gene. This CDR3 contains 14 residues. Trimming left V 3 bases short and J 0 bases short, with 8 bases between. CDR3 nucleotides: TGTGCCAGCAGTTTCGACAGGAACCAAGAGACCCAGTACTTC. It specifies CASSFDRNQETQYF.

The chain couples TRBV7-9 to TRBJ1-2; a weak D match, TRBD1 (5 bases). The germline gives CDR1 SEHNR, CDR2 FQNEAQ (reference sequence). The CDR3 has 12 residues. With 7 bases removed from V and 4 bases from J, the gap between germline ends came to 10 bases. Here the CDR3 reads CASNKDSYGYTF. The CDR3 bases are TGTGCCAGCAACAAAGACAGCTATGGCTACACCTTC.

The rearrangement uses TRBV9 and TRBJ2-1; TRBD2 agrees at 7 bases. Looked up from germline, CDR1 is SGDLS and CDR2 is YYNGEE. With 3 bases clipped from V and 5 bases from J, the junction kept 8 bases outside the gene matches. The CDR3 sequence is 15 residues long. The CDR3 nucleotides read TGTGCCAGCAGCGCCGCGGGAGCGCCCAACAATGAGCAGTTCTTC. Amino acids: CASSAAGAPNNEQFF.